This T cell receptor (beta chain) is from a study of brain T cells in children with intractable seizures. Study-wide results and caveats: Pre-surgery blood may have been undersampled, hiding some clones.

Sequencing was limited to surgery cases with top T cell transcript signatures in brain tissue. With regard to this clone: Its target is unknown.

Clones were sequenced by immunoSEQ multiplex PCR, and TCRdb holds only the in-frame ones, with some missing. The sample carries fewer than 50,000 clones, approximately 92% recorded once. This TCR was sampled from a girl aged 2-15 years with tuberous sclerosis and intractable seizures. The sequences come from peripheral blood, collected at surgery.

The CDR3 DNA reads TGTGCCAGCTCACCGGGACAGCTCTATGGCTACACCTTC. Encoded protein: CASSPGQLYGYTF. The chain combines TRBV18 with TRBJ1-2, with 7 positions matching TRBD1. J gave up 4 bases and V 3 bases, and 2 bases lay outside the gene matches. The CDR3 has 13 residues. Per germline, CDR1 KGHSH and CDR2 LQKENI.